The entry that follows covers one T cell receptor (beta chain) sequence. There is no known antigen for this receptor. No much larger clone is present one base from it, and per-base qualities are unavailable. This record belongs to a study of blood T cell repertoires in COVID-19 (dated by TCRdb to 2018 to 2020). In terms of the full investigation: The collaborator samples originated in the United States, Italy and Spain and spanned the acute and convalescent phases of COVID-19. Deeply sampled blood TCRbeta repertoires from subjects exposed to, actively infected with, or recovered from COVID-19 were included in the dataset. The repertoires were released in a freely available public database meant as a resource for research on the immune response to SARS-CoV-2. The prospective study material was composed of cDNA or gDNA derived from T cells, B-cell-depleted T cells, or PBMCs. A de-identified subject ID, COVID-19 status, age in years and sex were almost always included in the sample metadata. Where available, HLA class I and class II types were taken from metadata supplied by the sample provider and were not determined by assay-based typing. Samples were obtained from the ongoing ImmuneRACE study (first 160 participants) and from about 1,300 subjects provided by 6 global collaborators. Study-level results and caveats: How much clinical and demographic metadata was included differed by source and by participant, and the metadata was provided uncurated.

Trimming takes 0 bases off V and 8 bases off J; junction bases not matched to a gene: 9. The CDR3 runs 16 amino acids, cysteine and phenylalanine included. Of all the DNA, just the CDR3 is kept, 48 bases in frame from base 1. CDR1 and CDR2 are drawn from the germline V gene: KGHSH, LQKENI. TCRbeta CDR3 regions were amplified from genomic DNA using the immunoSEQ Assay, a bias-controlled multiplex PCR. Per the authors' processing: The number of nucleated cells in each sample was estimated by amplification of reference gene primers within the assay. To quantify the absolute abundance of each unique TCRbeta CDR3 rearrangement, sequence reads were collapsed and filtered. Productive Simpson clonality was computed per sample as the square root of Simpson's diversity index over productive rearrangements. TCRdb provides this immuneACCESS table in a form limited to in-frame rearrangements. Some clones are lacking; in checked studies, under half of them reflect an unresolved V gene, and why the rest are absent is not known. V and J calls and clone size are as listed in that table; D and trimming were resolved from the DNA. The sample table shows approximately 250,000 clones, and over 80% are seen once. Of the sample, around 6.5% is held by the ten largest clones.

Whole blood was collected in K2EDTA tubes by collaborating institutions according to the institutions' own protocols. For TCRbeta analysis, collaborators shipped samples as frozen whole blood, isolated PBMCs, or DNA extracted from either of those sample types. This receptor was obtained from a woman aged 55-69 years with active or convalescent COVID-19. The material sequenced was peripheral blood. The sequence is built from TRBV18 and TRBJ1-2, with 10 middle bases fitting TRBD1. The CDR3 region reads CASSPPVETGGRGYTF. The DNA is TGTGCCAGCTCACCACCCGTGGAGACAGGGGGCCGAGGCTACACCTTC.